This T cell receptor beta chain is from a study of molecular identifiers for immune sequencing clone quantification. TCRdb re-called the PCR reads with MiXCR, one entry per CDR3 protein. This sample yields hundreds of thousands of distinct CDR3 sequences, of which 25% are seen a single time; about 0.8% belongs to the top ten. CDR3 length: 14 residues. Germline CDR1 reads MNHEY; CDR2 reads SVGAGI. This TCR derives from a human donor in good health. Some libraries in this study had Jurkat cell RNA spiked in. The chain has TRBV6-5 and TRBJ1-2; D remains ambiguous. The specimen was naive CD8+ T cells from blood, with Jurkat cell RNA spiked in. The sample's subset: FACS-sorted CD8+CD4-CCR7+CD45RA+ naive T cells. The CDR3, as DNA: TGTGTTAGCAGTTACTCGAACAGAAACTATGGCTACACCTTC. It yields the protein CVSSYSNRNYGYTF.